The 15 T cell receptor beta chains below all came from one sample that was sequenced in a study of beta chain features in type 1 diabetes. The study reverse transcribed the entire isolated RNA, so it sequenced expressed TCRB transcripts. Assay used: immunoSEQ multiplex PCR; TCRdb lists only in-frame clones, some missing. In the table there are more than 300,000 clones, roughly 12% of which are singletons. Material: naive CD4+ T cells from blood. These receptors were taken from a man aged 18 to 30 in good health.

This clone has a handful of counts. This chain connects TRBV7-2 to TRBJ2-5, with a tentative D call TRBD1 (6 bases). With 3 bases removed from V and 2 bases from J, the gap between germline ends came to 16 bases. The CDR3 extends over 16 amino acids. The germline V gene has CDR1 SGHTA and CDR2 FQGNSA. CDR3 DNA: TGTGCCAGCAGCTTGTTCAGGGGAAGGGGGCAAGAGACCCAGTACTTC. Encoded protein: CASSLFRGRGQETQYF.

This clone was detected a few times. CDR3 protein: CASSLVGSGQETQYF. Written as DNA, the CDR3 is TGTGCCAGCAGCTTAGTAGGTAGCGGACAAGAGACCCAGTACTTC. V is TRBV7-2 and J is TRBJ2-5; tentative D call: TRBD2 (6 bases). The CDR3 sequence is 15 residues long. In germline, CDR1 is SGHTA, CDR2 FQGNSA. Deletions cut 1 base from V and 2 bases from J, with 11 bases between.

The CDR3 nucleotides read TGTGCCAGCAGTGTCCAGGGTGCTGATGAGCAGTACTTC. It encodes CASSVQGADEQYF. The chain carries TRBV6-4 and TRBJ2-7, with D perhaps TRBD1 (5 bases). The germline V and J ends were trimmed by 4 bases and 7 bases, with 14 bases remaining between them. Looked up from germline, CDR1 is MRHNA and CDR2 is SNTAGT. This CDR3 region has 13 residues.

The J gene is TRBJ1-5, the V gene TRBV7-2; D is ambiguous. Trimming cost V 3 bases and J 5 bases, with 8 bases left between them. The length of the CDR3 is 13 residues. Germline V gene data show CDR1 as SGHTA and CDR2 as FQGNSA. The CDR3 protein is CASSLGLDQPQHF. The CDR3 DNA reads TGTGCCAGCAGCTTGGGCCTCGATCAGCCCCAGCATTTT.

This clone was detected a few times. This chain links TRBV30 with TRBJ2-1, with 7 bases matching TRBD1. CDR3 length: 11 amino acids. With 6 bases clipped from V and 9 bases from J, the junction kept 5 bases outside the gene matches. Germline V gene lookup returns CDR1 GTSNPN and CDR2 SVGIG (reference sequence). CDR3 sequence reads: CACPRDSEQFF. The CDR3 DNA is TGTGCCTGCCCGAGGGACAGTGAGCAGTTCTTC.

This clone was seen more than once but under ten times. This chain uses TRBV11-2 with TRBJ2-3; perhaps TRBD1 as D (6 bases). V lost 3 bases, J lost 5 bases, and 9 bases lay in between. Germline V lookup: CDR1 SGHAT, CDR2 FQNNGV. This CDR3 spans 13 amino acids. CDR3 in amino acids: CASSFPRGDTQYF. The CDR3 DNA reads as TGTGCCAGCAGCTTCCCCAGGGGAGATACGCAGTATTTT.

J is TRBJ2-1 and V is TRBV10-3; 7 nucleotides align to TRBD1. Germline V lookup: CDR1 ENHRY, CDR2 SYGVKD. V lost 8 bases, J lost 6 bases, and 10 bases stayed unmatched. The CDR3 has 14 amino acids. The CDR3 DNA sequence: TGTGCCATCCAAATATCACCAGGGGGCAATGAGCAGTTCTTC. It encodes CAIQISPGGNEQFF.

In its sample, this clone was seen a few times. The chain carries TRBV5-1 and TRBJ2-3; D not resolved. V was pared by 1 base and J by 1 base, with 10 bases between. Germline CDR1 is SGHRS and CDR2 is YFSETQ. The CDR3 covers 15 residues. CDR3 DNA sequence: TGCGCCAGCAGCTTGTCCGCTCCAGGCACAGATACGCAGTATTTT. It translates to CASSLSAPGTDTQYF.

The J gene is TRBJ2-7, the V gene TRBV5-4; 7 positions match TRBD2. The CDR3 totals 16 residues. V gave up 4 bases and J gave up 4 bases; unmatched junction bases: 14. The germline CDR1 and CDR2 sequences are SGHNT and YYREEE (reference sequence). The CDR3 spells CASSPAGGRARYEQYF. CDR3 in DNA: TGTGCCAGCAGCCCCGCTGGGGGGAGGGCCCGTTACGAGCAGTACTTC.

The table lists this clone with a few counts. This chain links TRBV7-9 with TRBJ2-5; possibly TRBD2 for D (6 bases). Germline CDR1 reads SEHNR; CDR2 reads FQNEAQ (reference sequence). The CDR3 has 14 residues. V was shortened by 0 bases and J by 5 bases, with 10 bases between the two germline ends. This CDR3 reads CASSLAGRSETQYF. The CDR3 DNA reads as TGTGCCAGCAGCTTAGCGGGGAGGAGTGAGACCCAGTACTTC.

This clone was found a few times. The chain uses TRBV30 and TRBJ1-2; a possible D gene is TRBD1 (6 bases). This CDR3 has 13 amino acids. V lost 0 bases to trimming and J lost 6 bases, with 11 bases between them. The germline CDR1 and CDR2 sequences are GTSNPN and SVGIG (reference sequence). CDR3 DNA sequence: TGTGCCTGGAGTGTACTGGGGGCGGATGGCTACACCTTC. It yields the protein CAWSVLGADGYTF. The full variable domain, in which reference TRBV30 and TRBJ1-2 provide the parts outside the CDR3, is SQTIHQWPATLVQPVGSPLSLECTVEGTSNPNLYWYRQAAGRGLQLLFYSVGIGQISSEVPQNLSASRPQDRQFILSSKKLLLSDSGFYLCAWSVLGADGYTFGSGTRLTVV.

The sample holds a few counts of this clone. The chain has TRBV6-1 and TRBJ2-7, with a weak D call TRBD1 (6 bases). CDR1 is MNHNS, CDR2 SASEGT, per germline. The V and J ends lost 4 bases and 3 bases respectively, with 13 bases between them. The length of the CDR3 is 14 residues. The CDR3 protein is CASSATGPYYEQYF. The CDR3 coding sequence is TGTGCCAGCAGTGCCACAGGGCCCTACTACGAGCAGTACTTC.

This clone came up a few times. V gene TRBV4-2 combines with J gene TRBJ2-7; 10 bases map to TRBD1. Unmatched junction bases numbered 6, after V lost 1 base and J lost 6 bases. Per germline, CDR1 LGHNA and CDR2 YNFKEQ. CDR3 length equals 15 residues. CDR3 in amino acids: CASSQGTGTGAEQYF. The CDR3 nucleotides read TGTGCCAGCAGCCAAGGGACCGGGACAGGGGCCGAGCAGTACTTC.

This clone has more than one count but fewer than ten. This chain joins TRBV6-1 and TRBJ1-3; D unresolved. Germline V gene data show CDR1 as MNHNS and CDR2 as SASEGT. The CDR3 contains 11 residues. V lost 10 bases and J lost 2, with 6 bases in between. CDR3 nucleotide sequence: TGTGCCACCGACACTGGAAACACCATATATTTT. Protein sequence: CATDTGNTIYF.

J is TRBJ2-3 and V is TRBV7-3; TRBD2 aligns across 9 bases. There are 17 residues in the CDR3. Per germline, CDR1 SGHTA and CDR2 FQGTGA. The ends lost 5 bases at V and 4 bases at J; junction bases unmatched: 13. For the CDR3, the DNA is TGTGCCAGCAGCCTAGATCCCGGGACTAGCTTAGCAGATACGCAGTATTTT. Protein sequence: CASSLDPGTSLADTQYF.